The clone carrying this T cell receptor beta chain occurred a few times. The data stem from a study of blood T cell repertoires in COVID-19. On the study more broadly: Whether acute or convalescent, the COVID-19 samples came from the United States, Italy and Spain. In each case, the material was cDNA or gDNA derived from T cells, B-cell-depleted T cells, or PBMCs.

TCRdb's table, derived via immunoSEQ multiplex PCR, lists solely in-frame clones and lacks some. The sample holds 200,000 to 250,000 clones, 65% to 90% seen once. The sequence was obtained from a man of 80 years or more with acute or convalescent COVID-19. Sample: peripheral blood.

CDR3 nucleotides: TGTGCCAGCACCGCACCGGGACAGGGGCGGTGGAAAGCTTTCTTT. Its protein product is CASTAPGQGRWKAFF. The chain uses TRBV28 and TRBJ1-1, with 10 bases matching TRBD1. Unmatched junction bases numbered 14, after V lost 7 bases and J lost 9 bases. CDR1 MDHEN and CDR2 SYDVKM come from the germline V gene. The CDR3 covers 15 residues.